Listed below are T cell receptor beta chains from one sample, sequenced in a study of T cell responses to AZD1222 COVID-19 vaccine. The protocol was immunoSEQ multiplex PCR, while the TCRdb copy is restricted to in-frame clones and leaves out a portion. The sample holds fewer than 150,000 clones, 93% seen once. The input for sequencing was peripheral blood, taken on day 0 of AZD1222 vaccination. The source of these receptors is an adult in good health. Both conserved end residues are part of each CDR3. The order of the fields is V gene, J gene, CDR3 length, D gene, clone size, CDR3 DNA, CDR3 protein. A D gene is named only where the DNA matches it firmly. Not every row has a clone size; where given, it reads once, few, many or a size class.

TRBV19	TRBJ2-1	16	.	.	TGTGCCAGTAGTATAAGGAGGACTGATAGGTCCAATGAGCAGTTCTTC	CASSIRRTDRSNEQFF
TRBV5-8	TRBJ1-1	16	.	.	TGTGCCAGCAGCAGAAGTAGTGCCGTTGGCACCACTGAAGCTTTCTTT	CASSRSSAVGTTEAFF
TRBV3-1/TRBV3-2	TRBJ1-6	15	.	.	TGTGCCAGCAGCCAAGATCACAGGGCATCCTACTCCCTCCACTTT	CASSQDHRASYSLHF
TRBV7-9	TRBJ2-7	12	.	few	TGTGCCAGCAGCTGGAGCTCCTACGAGCAGTACTTC	CASSWSSYEQYF
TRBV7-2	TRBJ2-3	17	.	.	TGTGCCAGCAGCTCTATTTATACCGGGGAGGTCACAGATACGCAGTATTTT	CASSSIYTGEVTDTQYF
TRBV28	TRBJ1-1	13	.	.	TGTGCCAGCTGGACGGCAAGGGGCACTGAAGCTTTCTTT	CASWTARGTEAFF
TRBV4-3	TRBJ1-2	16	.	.	TGCGCCAGCAGCCAAGAATGGGACACAGGGATCCTTGGCTACACCTTC	CASSQEWDTGILGYTF
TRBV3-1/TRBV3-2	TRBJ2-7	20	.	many	TGTGCCAGCAGACCTGCGGGCTCCGCCGGCCTTCGGGTCAGCTCCTACGAGCAGTACTTC	CASRPAGSAGLRVSSYEQYF
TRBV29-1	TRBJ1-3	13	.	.	TGCAGCGTTGGGGGGAGCTCTGGAAACACCATATATTTT	CSVGGSSGNTIYF
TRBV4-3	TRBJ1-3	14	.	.	TGCGCCAGCAGCCAAGTCAGGGCTGGAAACACCATATATTTT	CASSQVRAGNTIYF
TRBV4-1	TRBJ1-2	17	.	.	TGCGCCAGCAGCCGAGCATTCGACGGCTTCATCAACTATGGCTACACCTTC	CASSRAFDGFINYGYTF
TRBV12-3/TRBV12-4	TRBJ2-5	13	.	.	TGTGCCAGCAGGACAGACGGAGGAGAGACCCAGTACTTC	CASRTDGGETQYF
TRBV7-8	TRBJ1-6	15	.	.	TGTGCCAGCAGCCCCGGGGCACAGGGTTACTCACCCCTCCACTTT	CASSPGAQGYSPLHF
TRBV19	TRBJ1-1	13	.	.	TGTGCCAGTAGGACGGGACACAACACTGAAGCTTTCTTT	CASRTGHNTEAFF
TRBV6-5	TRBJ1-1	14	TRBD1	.	TGTGCCAGCAGAAAGACAGGGGGGAACACTGAAGCTTTCTTT	CASRKTGGNTEAFF
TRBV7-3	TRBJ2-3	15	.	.	TGTGCCAGCAGCCCGGGCACTAGCTGGGGCTCGGCGCAGTATTTT	CASSPGTSWGSAQYF